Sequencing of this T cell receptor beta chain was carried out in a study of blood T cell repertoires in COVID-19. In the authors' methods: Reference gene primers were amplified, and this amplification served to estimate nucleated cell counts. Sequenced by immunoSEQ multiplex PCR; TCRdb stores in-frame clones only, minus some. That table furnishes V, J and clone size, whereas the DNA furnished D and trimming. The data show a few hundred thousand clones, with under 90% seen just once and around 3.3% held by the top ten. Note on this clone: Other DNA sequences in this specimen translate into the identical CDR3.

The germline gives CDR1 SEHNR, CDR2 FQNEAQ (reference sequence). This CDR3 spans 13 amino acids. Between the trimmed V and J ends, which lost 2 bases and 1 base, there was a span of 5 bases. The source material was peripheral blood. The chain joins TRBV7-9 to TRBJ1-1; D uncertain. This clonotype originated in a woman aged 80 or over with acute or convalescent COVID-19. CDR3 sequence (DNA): TGTGCCAGCAGCTTACAGGAGAACACTGAAGCTTTCTTT. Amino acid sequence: CASSLQENTEAFF.